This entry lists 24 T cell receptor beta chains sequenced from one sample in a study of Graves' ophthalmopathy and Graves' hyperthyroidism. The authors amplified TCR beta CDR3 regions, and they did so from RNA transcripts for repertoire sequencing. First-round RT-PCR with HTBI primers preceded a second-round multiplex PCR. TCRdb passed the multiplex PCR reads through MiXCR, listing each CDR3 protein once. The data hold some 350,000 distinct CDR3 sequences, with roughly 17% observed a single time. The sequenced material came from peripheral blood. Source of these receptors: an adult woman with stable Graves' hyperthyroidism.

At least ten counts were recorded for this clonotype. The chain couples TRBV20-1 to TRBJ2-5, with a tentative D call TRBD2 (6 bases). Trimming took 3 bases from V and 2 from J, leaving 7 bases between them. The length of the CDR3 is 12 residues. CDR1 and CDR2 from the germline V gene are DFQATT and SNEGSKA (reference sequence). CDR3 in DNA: TGCAGTGCTAGTCGGGGGCAAGAGACCCAGTACTTC. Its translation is CSASRGQETQYF.

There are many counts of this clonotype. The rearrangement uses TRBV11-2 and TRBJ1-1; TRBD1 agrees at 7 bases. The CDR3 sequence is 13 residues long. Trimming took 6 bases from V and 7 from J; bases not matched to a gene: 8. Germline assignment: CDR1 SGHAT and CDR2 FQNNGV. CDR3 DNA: TGTGCCAGCAGTGTTACAGGGGTCAGTGAAGCTTTCTTT. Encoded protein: CASSVTGVSEAFF.

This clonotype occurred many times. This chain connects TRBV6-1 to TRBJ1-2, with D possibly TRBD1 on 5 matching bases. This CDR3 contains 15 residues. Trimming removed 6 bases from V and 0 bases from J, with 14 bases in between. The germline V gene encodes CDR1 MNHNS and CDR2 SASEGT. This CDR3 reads CASRVGGGANYGYTF. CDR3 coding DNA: TGTGCCAGCAGAGTGGGGGGGGGAGCTAACTATGGCTACACCTTC.

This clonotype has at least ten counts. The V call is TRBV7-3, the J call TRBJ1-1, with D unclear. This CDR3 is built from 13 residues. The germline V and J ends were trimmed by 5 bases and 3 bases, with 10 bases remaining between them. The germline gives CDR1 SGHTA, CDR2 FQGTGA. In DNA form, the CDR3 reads TGTGCCAGCAGCCTCGACACCTACACTGAAGCTTTCTTT. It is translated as CASSLDTYTEAFF. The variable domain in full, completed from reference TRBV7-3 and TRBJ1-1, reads GAGVSQTPSNKVTEKGKYVELRCDPISGHTALYWYRQSLGQGPEFLIYFQGTGAADDSGLPNDRFFAVRPEGSVSTLKIQRTERGDSAVYLCASSLDTYTEAFFGQGTRLTVV.

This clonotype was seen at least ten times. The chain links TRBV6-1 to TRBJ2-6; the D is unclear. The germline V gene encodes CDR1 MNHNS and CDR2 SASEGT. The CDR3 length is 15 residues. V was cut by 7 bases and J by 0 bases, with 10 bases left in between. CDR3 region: CASTLRSSGANVLTF. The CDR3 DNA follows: TGTGCCAGCACTCTTAGGAGCTCTGGGGCCAACGTCCTGACTTTC.

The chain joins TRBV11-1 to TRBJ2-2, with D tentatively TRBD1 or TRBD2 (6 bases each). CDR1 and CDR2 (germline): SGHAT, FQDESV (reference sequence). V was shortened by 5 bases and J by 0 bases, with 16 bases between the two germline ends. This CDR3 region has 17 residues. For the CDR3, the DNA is TGTGCCAGCAGCCTGCAAACAGGGACTTCGAACACCGGGGAGCTGTTTTTT. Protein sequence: CASSLQTGTSNTGELFF.

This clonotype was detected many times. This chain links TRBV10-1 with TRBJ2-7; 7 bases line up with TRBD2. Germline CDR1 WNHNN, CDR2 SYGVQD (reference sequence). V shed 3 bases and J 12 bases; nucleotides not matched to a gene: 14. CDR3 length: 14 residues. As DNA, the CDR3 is TGCGCCAGCAGTGATGGGGGGGACTCGAGCATAAGGTACTTC. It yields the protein CASSDGGDSSIRYF.

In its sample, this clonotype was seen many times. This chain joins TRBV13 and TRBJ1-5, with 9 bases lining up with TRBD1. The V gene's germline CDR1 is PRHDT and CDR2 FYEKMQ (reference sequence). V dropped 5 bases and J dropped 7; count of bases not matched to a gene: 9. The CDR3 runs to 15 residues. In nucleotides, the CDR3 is TGTGCCAGCAGCCTCAACAGGGGGCTTGGGCAGCCCCAGCATTTT. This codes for CASSLNRGLGQPQHF.

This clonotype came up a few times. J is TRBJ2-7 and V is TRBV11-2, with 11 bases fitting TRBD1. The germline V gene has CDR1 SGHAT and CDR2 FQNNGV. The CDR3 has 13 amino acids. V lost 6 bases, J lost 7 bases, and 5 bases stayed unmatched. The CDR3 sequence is CASRDRGLLEQYF. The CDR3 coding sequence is TGTGCCAGCAGGGACAGGGGGCTTCTTGAGCAGTACTTC.

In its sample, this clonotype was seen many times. Here the CDR3 reads CASSQEGTGAREQYF. DNA of the CDR3: TGCGCCAGCAGCCAAGAAGGGACAGGGGCCAGGGAGCAGTACTTC. This chain uses TRBV4-1 with TRBJ2-7; 10 bases fit TRBD1. V was pared by 0 bases and J by 7 bases, with 6 bases of the junction left unmatched. The length of the CDR3 is 15 residues. CDR1 and CDR2 from the germline V gene are MGHRA and YSYEKL.

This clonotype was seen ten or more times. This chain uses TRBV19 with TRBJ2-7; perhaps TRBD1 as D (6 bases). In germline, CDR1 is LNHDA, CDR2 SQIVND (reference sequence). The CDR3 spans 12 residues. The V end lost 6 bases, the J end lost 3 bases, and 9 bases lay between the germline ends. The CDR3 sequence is CASSAGDYEQYF. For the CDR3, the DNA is TGTGCCAGTAGCGCAGGGGACTACGAGCAGTACTTC.

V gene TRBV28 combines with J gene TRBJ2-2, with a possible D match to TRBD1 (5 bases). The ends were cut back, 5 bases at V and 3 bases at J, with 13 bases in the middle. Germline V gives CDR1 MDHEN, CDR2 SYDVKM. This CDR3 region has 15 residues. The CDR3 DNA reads TGTGCCAGCAGTGAGACAGCTGGCTACACCGGGGAGCTGTTTTTT. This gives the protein CASSETAGYTGELFF.

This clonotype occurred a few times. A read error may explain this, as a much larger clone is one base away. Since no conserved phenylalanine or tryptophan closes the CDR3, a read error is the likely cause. CDR3 protein: CASSLSLGPSYEQYL. DNA for the CDR3: TGTGCCAGCAGTTTATCACTTGGGCCCAGCTACGAGCAGTACCTC. The chain links TRBV27 to TRBJ2-7, with D unclear. Germline values: CDR1 MNHEY, CDR2 SMNVEV (reference sequence). Trimming pared 0 bases from V and 3 bases from J, leaving 12 bases between. CDR3 length equals 15 residues.

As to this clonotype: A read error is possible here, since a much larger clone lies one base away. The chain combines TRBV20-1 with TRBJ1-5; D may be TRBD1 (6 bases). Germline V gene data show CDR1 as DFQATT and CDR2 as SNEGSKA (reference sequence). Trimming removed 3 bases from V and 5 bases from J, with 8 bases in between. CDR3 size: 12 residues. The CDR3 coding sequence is TGCAGTGCTAGTGAGGGGGATCAGCCCCAGCATTTT. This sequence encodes CSASEGDQPQHF.

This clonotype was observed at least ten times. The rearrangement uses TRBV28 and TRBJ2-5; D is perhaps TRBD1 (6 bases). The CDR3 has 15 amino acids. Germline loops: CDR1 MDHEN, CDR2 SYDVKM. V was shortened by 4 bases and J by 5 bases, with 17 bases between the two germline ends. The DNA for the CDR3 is TGTGCCAGCAGTTCCCTACAGGGTGTAGGCGAGACCCAGTACTTC. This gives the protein CASSSLQGVGETQYF.

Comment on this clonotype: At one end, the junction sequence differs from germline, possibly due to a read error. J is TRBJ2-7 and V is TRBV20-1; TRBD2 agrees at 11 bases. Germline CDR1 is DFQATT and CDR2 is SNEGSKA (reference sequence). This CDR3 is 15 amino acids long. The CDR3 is CSARSLAGASYERYF. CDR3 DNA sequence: TGCAGTGCTAGATCACTAGCGGGAGCCTCCTACGAGCGGTACTTC.

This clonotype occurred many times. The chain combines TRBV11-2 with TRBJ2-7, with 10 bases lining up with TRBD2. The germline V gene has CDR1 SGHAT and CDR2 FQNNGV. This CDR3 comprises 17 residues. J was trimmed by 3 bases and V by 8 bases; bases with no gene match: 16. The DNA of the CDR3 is TGTGCCAGCGCTTGGGGGGAGCGGGAGGGCAATAACTACGAGCAGTACTTC. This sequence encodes CASAWGEREGNNYEQYF.

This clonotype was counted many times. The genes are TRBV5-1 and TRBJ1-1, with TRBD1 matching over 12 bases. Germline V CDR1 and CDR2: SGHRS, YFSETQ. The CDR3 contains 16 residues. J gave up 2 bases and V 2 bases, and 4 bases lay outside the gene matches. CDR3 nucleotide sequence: TGCGCCAGCAGCTTCGGGACAGGGGGCATTAACACTGAAGCTTTCTTT. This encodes CASSFGTGGINTEAFF.

This CDR3 is CASSLSGANIQYF. The CDR3 nucleotides are TGTGCCAGCAGTTTATCCGGGGCAAACATTCAGTACTTC. V gene TRBV27 combines with J gene TRBJ2-4; tentatively, D is TRBD1 or TRBD2 (5 bases each). CDR1 and CDR2 from the germline V gene are MNHEY and SMNVEV (reference sequence). V was cut by 0 bases and J by 6 bases, with 6 bases left in between. CDR3 length equals 13 residues.

CDR3 sequence reads: CASSEIGGIEQYF. The DNA of the CDR3 is TGTGCCAGCAGTGAAATAGGAGGGATCGAGCAGTACTTC. The gene calls are TRBV2 and TRBJ2-7; maybe TRBD2 (6 bases). The CDR3 spans 13 residues. The germline V gene has CDR1 SNHLY and CDR2 FYNNEI. V lost 2 bases and J lost 6, with 11 bases in between.

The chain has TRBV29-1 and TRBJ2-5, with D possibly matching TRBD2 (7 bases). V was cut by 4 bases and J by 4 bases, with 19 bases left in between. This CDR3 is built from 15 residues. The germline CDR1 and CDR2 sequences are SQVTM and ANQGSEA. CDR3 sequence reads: CSVVGGRRGGETQYF. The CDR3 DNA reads TGCAGCGTTGTAGGCGGGAGAAGGGGGGGAGAGACCCAGTACTTC. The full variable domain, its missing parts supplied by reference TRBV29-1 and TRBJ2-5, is SAVISQKPSRDICQRGTSLTIQCQVDSQVTMMFWYRQQPGQSLTLIATANQGSEATYESGFVIDKFPISRPNLTFSTLTVSNMSPEDSSIYLCSVVGGRRGGETQYFGPGTRLLVL.

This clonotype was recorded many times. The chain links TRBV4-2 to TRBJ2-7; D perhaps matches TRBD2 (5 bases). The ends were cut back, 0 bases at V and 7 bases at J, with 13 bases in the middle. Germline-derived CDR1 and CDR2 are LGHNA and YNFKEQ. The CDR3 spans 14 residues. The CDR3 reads CASSQDLLAREQYF. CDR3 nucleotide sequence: TGTGCCAGCAGCCAAGATCTCCTAGCTCGAGAGCAGTACTTC.

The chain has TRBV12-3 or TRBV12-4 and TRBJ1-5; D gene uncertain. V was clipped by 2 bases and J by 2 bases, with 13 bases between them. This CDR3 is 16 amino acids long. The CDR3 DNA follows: TGTGCCAGCAGTTTATACCTCGGACTGGGCAATCAGCCCCAGCATTTT. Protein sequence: CASSLYLGLGNQPQHF.

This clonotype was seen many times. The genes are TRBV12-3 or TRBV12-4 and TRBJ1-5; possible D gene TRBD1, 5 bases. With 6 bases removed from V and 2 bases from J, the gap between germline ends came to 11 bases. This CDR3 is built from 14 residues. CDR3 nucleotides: TGTGCCAGCAGACTGAGGGGAGGCAATCAGCCCCAGCATTTT. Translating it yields CASRLRGGNQPQHF.